This is a list of T cell receptor beta chains from one sample in a study of T cells after yellow fever vaccination. TCRdb processed the 5' RACE reads anew with MiXCR; each CDR3 protein has one entry. The data show some 240,000 distinct CDR3 sequences, roughly 3.7% seen once. Sequencing used PBMCs, obtained 15 days after the yellow fever booster vaccination. These receptors originate from a man younger than 35 who received the YFV17D yellow fever vaccine. Both conserved end residues are part of each CDR3. Each record gives: V gene, D gene, clone size, J gene, CDR3 protein, CDR3 DNA. A D gene is named only where the DNA matches it firmly. The size field reads once, few, many, or a class for an expanded clone.

V gene: TRBV29-1; D gene: -; clone size: many; J gene: TRBJ1-1; CDR3 protein: CSGGVEAFF; CDR3 DNA: TGCAGTGGCGGGGTGGAAGCTTTCTTT
V gene: TRBV5-1; D gene: TRBD2; clone size: many; J gene: TRBJ2-2; CDR3 protein: CASSLTSGNTGELFF; CDR3 DNA: TGCGCCAGCAGCTTGACTAGCGGGAACACCGGGGAGCTGTTTTTT
V gene: TRBV4-2; D gene: -; clone size: few; J gene: TRBJ2-3; CDR3 protein: CASSRTPTDTQYF; CDR3 DNA: TGTGCCAGCAGCCGCACTCCCACAGATACGCAGTATTTT
V gene: TRBV5-1; D gene: -; clone size: many; J gene: TRBJ2-1; CDR3 protein: CASSPLGDSTMNEQFF; CDR3 DNA: TGCGCCAGCAGCCCTCTCGGGGACTCCACGATGAATGAGCAGTTCTTC
V gene: TRBV29-1; D gene: -; clone size: many; J gene: TRBJ1-4; CDR3 protein: CSVERAGGGEKLFF; CDR3 DNA: TGCAGCGTTGAAAGGGCCGGCGGGGGTGAAAAACTGTTTTTT
V gene: TRBV20-1; D gene: TRBD1; clone size: many; J gene: TRBJ1-5; CDR3 protein: CSAREGGGNNQPQHF; CDR3 DNA: TGCAGTGCTAGAGAAGGAGGGGGCAACAATCAGCCCCAGCATTTT
V gene: TRBV4-3; D gene: TRBD1; clone size: many; J gene: TRBJ2-4; CDR3 protein: CASSQVGTGKNIQYF; CDR3 DNA: TGCGCCAGCAGCCAAGTTGGGACAGGGAAAAACATTCAGTACTTC
V gene: TRBV27; D gene: -; clone size: many; J gene: TRBJ2-4; CDR3 protein: CASRDGNIQYF; CDR3 DNA: TGTGCCAGCAGGGACGGAAACATTCAGTACTTC
V gene: TRBV4-1; D gene: -; clone size: many; J gene: TRBJ1-4; CDR3 protein: CASSHRVMGGLNEKLFF; CDR3 DNA: TGCGCCAGCAGCCATCGCGTCATGGGGGGCCTTAATGAAAAACTGTTTTTT
V gene: TRBV4-1; D gene: -; clone size: many; J gene: TRBJ2-1; CDR3 protein: CASSQARGNNEQFF; CDR3 DNA: TGCGCCAGCAGCCAAGCTCGGGGTAACAATGAGCAGTTCTTC
V gene: TRBV18; D gene: TRBD1; clone size: many; J gene: TRBJ2-1; CDR3 protein: CASSPDRGNEQFF; CDR3 DNA: TGTGCCAGCTCACCCGACAGGGGCAATGAGCAGTTCTTC
V gene: TRBV9; D gene: TRBD2; clone size: many; J gene: TRBJ2-5; CDR3 protein: CASSATDLVGHSTSGYQETQYF; CDR3 DNA: TGTGCCAGCAGCGCCACTGACCTAGTCGGACACTCGACTAGCGGGTACCAAGAGACCCAGTACTTC
V gene: TRBV7-8; D gene: -; clone size: many; J gene: TRBJ2-7; CDR3 protein: CASSLRNYEQYF; CDR3 DNA: TGTGCCAGCAGCTTACGAAACTACGAGCAGTACTTC
V gene: TRBV10-3; D gene: -; clone size: many; J gene: TRBJ2-6; CDR3 protein: CAISESGTGANVLTF; CDR3 DNA: TGTGCCATCAGTGAGTCAGGGACTGGGGCCAACGTCCTGACTTTC
V gene: TRBV4-3; D gene: -; clone size: many; J gene: TRBJ2-1; CDR3 protein: CASSLGTGLSSYNEQFF; CDR3 DNA: TGCGCCAGCAGCCTTGGGACTGGACTTTCGTCCTACAATGAGCAGTTCTTC
V gene: TRBV5-1; D gene: TRBD1; clone size: many; J gene: TRBJ2-7; CDR3 protein: CASSLGQLSSYEQYF; CDR3 DNA: TGCGCCAGCAGCCTGGGACAGCTTTCCTCCTACGAGCAGTACTTC
V gene: TRBV15; D gene: TRBD1; clone size: many; J gene: TRBJ2-1; CDR3 protein: CATGQGESYNEQFF; CDR3 DNA: TGTGCCACCGGACAGGGGGAAAGCTACAATGAGCAGTTCTTC
V gene: TRBV29-1; D gene: TRBD2; clone size: many; J gene: TRBJ2-1; CDR3 protein: CSVGARQRGYEQFF; CDR3 DNA: TGCAGCGTTGGGGCGAGGCAGCGGGGGTACGAGCAGTTCTTC
V gene: TRBV7-9; D gene: TRBD1; clone size: many; J gene: TRBJ1-2; CDR3 protein: CASRVTGGESSYTF; CDR3 DNA: TGTGCCAGCAGGGTGACAGGGGGCGAGTCGAGCTACACCTTC